The 29 T cell receptor beta chains in this list originate from one sample, sequenced in a study of technical replicates of blood from several donors (dated 2017 in TCRdb). The library was made by the immunoSEQ multiplex PCR assay. TCRdb limited this immuneACCESS table to in-frame rearrangements with V and J called. A share of clones is missing; checked studies link under half to unresolved V genes, and the rest is unexplained. Present in this sample are some 70,000 clones, 95% to 97% of which were seen just once. The top ten clones comprise more than 0.25% of the sample. The sequencing sample was made of T cells isolated from PBMCs. These receptors were taken from a human donor in good health.

The chain is built from TRBV2 and TRBJ2-2; 10 bases line up with TRBD2. Germline V lookup: CDR1 SNHLY, CDR2 FYNNEI. The CDR3 runs 17 residues. V was pared by 1 base and J by 4 bases, with 6 bases of the junction left unmatched. CDR3: CASSEVGLAGVTGELFF. CDR3 in DNA: TGTGCCAGCAGTGAAGTGGGGCTAGCGGGAGTCACCGGGGAGCTGTTTTTT.

J is TRBJ2-7 and V is TRBV5-6; 11 bases line up with TRBD2. This CDR3 has 14 residues. Germline V lookup: CDR1 SGHDT, CDR2 YYEEEE. The V and J ends lost 4 bases and 3 bases, in that order; junction bases with no gene match: 3. In DNA form, the CDR3 reads TGTGCCAGCAGCGTGGGACTAGCGGACTACGAGCAGTACTTC. Protein sequence: CASSVGLADYEQYF.

V is TRBV6-5 and J is TRBJ1-4; a weak D match, TRBD1 (6 bases). Trimming took off 5 bases at V and 7 bases at J, with 17 bases between the two ends. The CDR3 has 15 residues. Per the germline V gene, CDR1 is MNHEY and CDR2 is SVGAGI. In nucleotides, the CDR3 is TGTGCCAGCAGTAAAACATGGGGGCGCGCTGAAAAACTGTTTTTT. It translates to CASSKTWGRAEKLFF.

V usage is TRBV7-9 and J usage is TRBJ2-2; 7 nucleotides align to TRBD1. V gave up 4 bases and J gave up 7 bases; unmatched junction bases: 6. This CDR3 region has 14 residues. Germline lookup yields CDR1 SEHNR and CDR2 FQNEAQ (reference sequence). In DNA, the CDR3 is TGTGCCAGCAGCTCGGTACAGGGGCTCGGGGAGCTGTTTTTT. The encoded protein is CASSSVQGLGELFF.

This chain connects TRBV28 to TRBJ2-7, with D possibly matching TRBD2 (6 bases). Between the trimmed V and J ends, which lost 7 bases and 7 bases, there was a span of 17 bases. This CDR3 is 13 amino acids long. Germline CDR1 reads MDHEN; CDR2 reads SYDVKM. The CDR3 region has the DNA TGTGCCAGCATGGGCCGGGGTGGGAGGGAGCAGTACTTC. This encodes CASMGRGGREQYF.

The V gene is TRBV5-6, the J gene TRBJ2-7; a possible D gene is TRBD2 (5 bases). Trimming shortened V by 4 bases and J by 0 bases, and 5 bases separated the two germline ends. This CDR3 has 12 residues. Germline lookup yields CDR1 SGHDT and CDR2 YYEEEE. The CDR3 nucleotides are TGTGCCAGCAGCCGGGACTCCTACGAGCAGTACTTC. It codes for CASSRDSYEQYF.

The V call is TRBV28, the J call TRBJ1-1; 8 positions match TRBD1. The junction had 5 bases not matched to a gene; V was cut back by 5 bases and J by 3 bases. From germline, CDR1 is MDHEN and CDR2 SYDVKM. The CDR3 spans 14 residues. CDR3 sequence reads: CASSADRVDTEAFF. The CDR3 bases are TGTGCCAGCAGTGCGGACAGGGTGGACACTGAAGCTTTCTTT.

V usage is TRBV7-2 and J usage is TRBJ2-7, with TRBD2 as a possible D gene (6 bases). The germline V and J ends were trimmed by 3 bases and 3 bases, with 9 bases remaining between them. Germline V gene lookup returns CDR1 SGHTA and CDR2 FQGNSA. The CDR3 is 13 amino acids. Here the CDR3 DNA reads TGTGCCAGCAGCTTGGGGGGAGACTACGAGCAGTACTTC. Translating it yields CASSLGGDYEQYF.

J is TRBJ1-1 and V is TRBV7-9, with 8 bases that match TRBD1. This CDR3 has 17 amino acids. From germline, CDR1 is SEHNR and CDR2 FQNEAQ (reference sequence). V was pared by 5 bases and J by 6 bases, with 17 bases of the junction left unmatched. Written as DNA, the CDR3 is TGTGCCAGCAGCCTACCACTCGAGGGACAGGAGGCTTCTGAAGCTTTCTTT. Translation gives CASSLPLEGQEASEAFF.

The V call is TRBV19, the J call TRBJ1-2, with 7 bases that match TRBD1. The germline gives CDR1 LNHDA, CDR2 SQIVND (reference sequence). This CDR3 is built from 13 residues. V lost 6 bases, J lost 4 bases, and 5 bases stayed unmatched. The CDR3 DNA reads TGTGCCAGTAGCCCGGGACAGAGCTATGGCTACACCTTC. Protein sequence: CASSPGQSYGYTF.

V and J are TRBV30 and TRBJ2-3; 9 positions match TRBD1. The V gene end was trimmed by 2 bases and the J gene end by 6 bases; junction bases not matched to a gene: 6. The CDR3 has 14 amino acids. The germline CDR1 and CDR2 sequences are GTSNPN and SVGIG (reference sequence). CDR3 region: CAWSRGQGIDTQYF. CDR3 bases: TGTGCCTGGAGTCGGGGACAGGGTATCGATACGCAGTATTTT.

On this clone itself: One end of the junction is discordant with germline, which a read error may explain. This chain uses TRBV7-7 with TRBJ2-5, with D possibly being TRBD2 (6 bases). The CDR3 has 15 residues. Germline CDR1 SSHAT, CDR2 FNYEAQ (reference sequence). The CDR3: CASSFRDSEGGTQYF. CDR3 nucleotides: TGTGCTAGCAGCTTCCGGGACTCGGAGGGCGGGACCCAGTACTTC.

The gene calls are TRBV4-2 and TRBJ2-1, with a weak D call TRBD2 (6 bases). The CDR3 length is 15 residues. Per germline, CDR1 LGHNA and CDR2 YNFKEQ. Trimming shortened V by 0 bases and J by 7 bases, and 13 bases separated the two germline ends. The CDR3 spells CASSQDLGGGNEQFF. The CDR3 bases are TGTGCCAGCAGCCAAGATCTGGGGGGAGGTAATGAGCAGTTCTTC.

The J gene is TRBJ2-5, the V gene TRBV11-2; 8 nucleotides agree with TRBD1. The ends lost 4 bases at V and 1 base at J; junction bases unmatched: 11. The CDR3 consists of 17 residues. CDR1 is SGHAT and CDR2 is FQNNGV in the germline V gene. CDR3 residues: CASSWRAGGVFQETQYF. The CDR3, as DNA: TGTGCCAGCAGCTGGAGGGCAGGGGGCGTCTTCCAAGAGACCCAGTACTTC.

The rearrangement uses TRBV9 and TRBJ2-5; possible D gene TRBD1, 8 bases. V lost 6 bases and J 1 base, leaving 16 bases between the germline ends. The CDR3 consists of 15 residues. CDR1 is SGDLS and CDR2 is YYNGEE in the germline V gene. CDR3 sequence: CASNRGGRIQETQYF. The CDR3 bases are TGTGCCAGCAACAGGGGGGGGCGCATCCAAGAGACCCAGTACTTC.

The chain has TRBV6-5 and TRBJ2-7; tentatively, D is TRBD1 (5 bases). V was shortened by 7 bases and J by 0 bases, with 13 bases between the two germline ends. The CDR3 runs 14 residues. Germline values: CDR1 MNHEY, CDR2 SVGAGI. The DNA of the CDR3 is TGTGCCAGCAAGGAACGGACATCCTCCTACGAGCAGTACTTC. Its translation: CASKERTSSYEQYF.

The chain combines TRBV4-1 with TRBJ2-3; D possibly corresponds to TRBD1 (5 bases). This CDR3 spans 14 amino acids. Deletions cut 1 base from V and 5 bases from J, with 10 bases between. Germline V lookup: CDR1 MGHRA, CDR2 YSYEKL. The CDR3 coding sequence is TGCGCCAGCAGCCAAGTACCAGGGTTAGATACGCAGTATTTT. It is translated as CASSQVPGLDTQYF.

V gene TRBV18 combines with J gene TRBJ2-1, with 7 bases lining up with TRBD2. Germline CDR1 and CDR2: KGHSH and LQKENI. With V trimmed by 2 bases and J by 7 bases, 14 bases remained unmatched. The CDR3 contains 17 residues. CDR3 residues: CASSPDEIGGSENEQFF. CDR3 DNA: TGTGCCAGCTCACCAGATGAGATTGGCGGGAGTGAGAATGAGCAGTTCTTC.

V gene TRBV7-9 combines with J gene TRBJ1-2, with 8 bases aligning to TRBD1. This CDR3 has 13 amino acids. The trim removed 5 bases at V and 1 base at J, leaving 0 bases unmatched. Germline V gene sequence: CDR1 SEHNR, CDR2 FQNEAQ (reference sequence). CDR3 bases: TGTGCCAGCAGCGACAGGGGTAACTATGGCTACACCTTC. Translating gives CASSDRGNYGYTF.

The gene calls are TRBV27 and TRBJ2-5; D unresolved. V was clipped by 8 bases and J by 7 bases, with 11 bases between them. The CDR3 spans 11 residues. Germline V gene data show CDR1 as MNHEY and CDR2 as SMNVEV (reference sequence). The CDR3 DNA follows: TGTGCCAGCTCCGTCTCCGGGACCCAGTACTTC. It translates to CASSVSGTQYF.

This clone appeared once. J is TRBJ1-1 and V is TRBV5-4; TRBD1 is a possible D gene (5 bases). Looked up from germline, CDR1 is SGHNT and CDR2 is YYREEE (reference sequence). V lost 2 bases, J lost 4 bases, and 12 bases lay in between. The CDR3 extends over 14 amino acids. CDR3 protein: CASSFAGGSTEAFF. CDR3 DNA sequence: TGTGCCAGCAGCTTCGCTGGGGGGAGCACTGAAGCTTTCTTT.

The chain is built from TRBV6-1 and TRBJ2-7, with D maybe TRBD1 (5 bases). The CDR3 runs to 14 residues. The V gene's germline CDR1 is MNHNS and CDR2 SASEGT. The germline V and J ends were trimmed by 7 bases and 0 bases, with 13 bases remaining between them. CDR3 loop: CASTAGFSSYEQYF. CDR3 nucleotides: TGTGCCAGCACCGCAGGGTTTTCCTCCTACGAGCAGTACTTC.

The chain couples TRBV6-1 to TRBJ1-5; D is perhaps TRBD1 (5 bases). With 10 bases removed from V and 0 bases from J, the gap between germline ends came to 10 bases. This CDR3 spans 13 amino acids. Germline loops: CDR1 MNHNS, CDR2 SASEGT. The CDR3 nucleotides are TGTGCCACCAACAGGAATAGCAATCAGCCCCAGCATTTT. As protein: CATNRNSNQPQHF.

The chain is built from TRBV6-5 and TRBJ1-2, with 7 positions matching TRBD1. Looked up from germline, CDR1 is MNHEY and CDR2 is SVGAGI. Trimming took 6 bases from V and 6 from J; bases not matched to a gene: 4. The CDR3 spans 12 residues. CDR3 in amino acids: CASSPTGDGYTF. CDR3 nucleotides: TGTGCCAGCAGCCCTACAGGGGATGGCTACACCTTC.

The V and J genes are TRBV9 and TRBJ1-5; 8 nucleotides agree with TRBD1. The V gene end was trimmed by 5 bases and the J gene end by 3 bases; junction bases not matched to a gene: 7. The CDR3 extends over 15 amino acids. Per germline, CDR1 SGDLS and CDR2 YYNGEE. The CDR3 here is CASSRTGRDNQPQHF. The DNA of the CDR3 is TGTGCCAGCAGTCGGACAGGGCGGGACAATCAGCCCCAGCATTTT.

This clone appeared a single time. This chain joins TRBV6-5 and TRBJ2-5, with 7 bases that match TRBD2. The CDR3 is made up of 15 amino acids. Germline V gives CDR1 MNHEY, CDR2 SVGAGI. V lost 3 bases and J lost 1; bases outside the gene matches: 5. The CDR3 reads CASSYYGTTQETQYF. In nucleotides, the CDR3 is TGTGCCAGCAGTTATTACGGGACTACCCAAGAGACCCAGTACTTC.

The rearrangement joins TRBV10-1 to TRBJ2-1, with 13 bases matching TRBD2. CDR1 and CDR2 from the germline V gene are WNHNN and SYGVQD (reference sequence). V gave up 0 bases and J gave up 8 bases; unmatched junction bases: 10. The CDR3 totals 18 residues. This CDR3 reads CASSESEWTSGSIDEQFF. In nucleotides, the CDR3 is TGCGCCAGCAGTGAGTCGGAATGGACTAGCGGGAGTATCGATGAGCAGTTCTTC.

The CDR3 coding sequence is TGCGCCAGCAGCCAAGCTTCTCAACAGCGGGAGGGGGTCGGGGAGCTGTTTTTT. Its protein product is CASSQASQQREGVGELFF. V usage is TRBV4-3 and J usage is TRBJ2-2; 10 bases align to TRBD2. The length of the CDR3 is 18 residues. After removal of 1 base from V and 7 bases from J, the junction contained 12 bases not matched to a gene. Germline lookup yields CDR1 LGHNA and CDR2 YSLEER.

The chain combines TRBV5-8 with TRBJ2-7; TRBD1 aligns across 7 bases. V gave up 5 bases and J gave up 3 bases; unmatched junction bases: 8. This CDR3 comprises 14 residues. Germline V gene data show CDR1 as SGHTS and CDR2 as YDEGEE. The CDR3 loop reads CASRRQGGFYEQYF. CDR3 nucleotide sequence: TGTGCCAGCAGAAGACAGGGCGGTTTCTACGAGCAGTACTTC.